One and the same sample provided the 32 T cell receptor beta chains below, sequenced in a study of long-term antiretroviral therapy in people with HIV. A v3.0 immunoSEQ assay was performed at survey level. Libraries were prepared by immunoSEQ multiplex PCR; TCRdb keeps only in-frame clonotypes and omits some of them. The sample lists roughly 21,000 clones, roughly 84% occurring once. This sample comprised unsorted PBMCs, obtained 0.2 years before starting antiretroviral therapy. Receptors originate from a man younger than 35 with HIV.

The rearrangement uses TRBV2 and TRBJ1-2, with D unclear. The V gene lost 6 bases and the J gene lost 3 bases, with 5 bases spanning the gap. The CDR3 spans 11 residues. CDR1 is SNHLY, CDR2 FYNNEI, per germline. The CDR3 spells CASRVDYGYTF. CDR3 bases: TGTGCCAGCAGGGTGGACTATGGCTACACCTTC.

This clone is medium-sized (0.01 to 0.1%) within its sample. The V gene is TRBV9, the J gene TRBJ2-7; 8 positions agree with TRBD2. The germline V gene encodes CDR1 SGDLS and CDR2 YYNGEE. The CDR3 contains 14 residues. Germline trimming cut 0 bases from V and 2 bases from J; bases unmatched to any gene: 1. CDR3: CASSVGAGAYEQYF. CDR3 sequence (DNA): TGTGCCAGCAGCGTAGGAGCGGGGGCCTACGAGCAGTACTTC.

The CDR3 nucleotides are TGCAGCGTTTGGTTAGCGGGAGGTACCACAGATACGCAGTATTTT. It encodes CSVWLAGGTTDTQYF. V is TRBV29-1 and J is TRBJ2-3; 10 nucleotides match TRBD2. Germline CDR1 reads SQVTM; CDR2 reads ANQGSEA. The trim removed 5 bases at V and 2 bases at J, leaving 7 bases unmatched. This CDR3 has 15 amino acids.

The chain links TRBV11-2 to TRBJ1-2, with TRBD1 identical over 12 bases. J was trimmed by 0 bases and V by 6 bases; bases with no gene match: 11. The CDR3 consists of 18 residues. From germline, CDR1 is SGHAT and CDR2 FQNNGV. As DNA, the CDR3 is TGTGCCAGCAGATCGACCGGGACAGGGGGCGACCCTAACTATGGCTACACCTTC. Translated: CASRSTGTGGDPNYGYTF.

This clone was seen only a few times. The chain couples TRBV4-3 to TRBJ2-5; D is ambiguous. Germline CDR1 LGHNA, CDR2 YSLEER. The CDR3 length is 16 residues. The V gene lost 0 bases and the J gene lost 6 bases, with 17 bases spanning the gap. CDR3 coding DNA: TGCGCCAGCAGCCAAGATTATTGGCTCCAAAGCCAGACCCAGTACTTC. This sequence encodes CASSQDYWLQSQTQYF.

The chain carries TRBV6-1 and TRBJ1-1, with D possibly TRBD1 on 6 matching bases. V gave up 0 bases and J gave up 2 bases, with 19 bases separating them. This CDR3 has 18 amino acids. Per the germline V gene, CDR1 is MNHNS and CDR2 is SASEGT. The CDR3 here is CASSEAQRGGGSNTEAFF. The CDR3 nucleotides read TGTGCCAGCAGTGAAGCTCAGAGGGGAGGGGGATCCAACACTGAAGCTTTCTTT.

The rearrangement uses TRBV11-2 and TRBJ1-1; 8 bases are a match to TRBD1. CDR1 is SGHAT and CDR2 is FQNNGV in the germline V gene. The trim removed 5 bases at V and 7 bases at J, leaving 12 bases unmatched. CDR3 length: 15 amino acids. CDR3 sequence reads: CASSDPQGAEGEAFF. Here the CDR3 DNA reads TGTGCCAGCAGCGACCCTCAGGGGGCTGAAGGTGAAGCTTTCTTT.

The V call is TRBV9, the J call TRBJ2-3; 8 positions match TRBD2. The CDR3 is made up of 15 amino acids. The germline gives CDR1 SGDLS, CDR2 YYNGEE. V dropped 0 bases and J dropped 1; count of bases not matched to a gene: 1. CDR3 in amino acids: CASSVDGGGTDTQYF. The CDR3 DNA follows: TGTGCCAGCAGCGTAGACGGGGGGGGCACAGATACGCAGTATTTT.

V gene TRBV19 combines with J gene TRBJ2-2; no clear D. This CDR3 comprises 10 residues. Germline V lookup: CDR1 LNHDA, CDR2 SQIVND (reference sequence). V gave up 6 bases and J gave up 6 bases, with 2 bases separating them. DNA for the CDR3: TGTGCCAGTAGCGCCGGGGAGCTGTTTTTT. It is translated as CASSAGELFF.

The CDR3 sequence: CSVRGYGYTF. Here the CDR3 DNA reads TGCAGCGTCCGGGGGTATGGCTACACCTTC. This chain uses TRBV29-1 with TRBJ1-2; D is perhaps TRBD1 (5 bases). The germline CDR1 and CDR2 sequences are SQVTM and ANQGSEA. The CDR3 is 10 amino acids. Trimming stripped 6 bases from V and 5 bases from J, with 7 bases between. Variable domain in full (rest from reference TRBV29-1 and TRBJ1-2): SAVISQKPSRDICQRGTSLTIQCQVDSQVTMMFWYRQQPGQSLTLIATANQGSEATYESGFVIDKFPISRPNLTFSTLTVSNMSPEDSSIYLCSVRGYGYTFGSGTRLTVV.

In this sample, this clone turned up once. The rearrangement links TRBV6-1 to TRBJ1-2; D is perhaps TRBD1 (5 bases). V was trimmed by 0 bases and J by 1 base, leaving 12 bases between them. Germline V gene lookup returns CDR1 MNHNS and CDR2 SASEGT. This CDR3 spans 16 amino acids. The CDR3 sequence: CASSEARRASNYGYTF. The DNA of the CDR3 is TGTGCCAGCAGTGAAGCGCGCAGGGCTAGTAACTATGGCTACACCTTC.

CDR3 coding DNA: TGTGCCAGCAGCTTGGTGGGTGCGGGGGTTACCTACGAGCAGTACTTC. Protein sequence: CASSLVGAGVTYEQYF. The rearrangement joins TRBV5-6 to TRBJ2-7; 7 bases line up with TRBD2. The germline gives CDR1 SGHDT, CDR2 YYEEEE. Trimming cost V 0 bases and J 2 bases; bases outside gene matches: 8. CDR3 length equals 16 residues.

The V gene is TRBV29-1, the J gene TRBJ2-7; 15 nucleotides agree with TRBD2. The CDR3 has 14 amino acids. V gave up 4 bases and J gave up 5 bases; unmatched junction bases: 3. Germline V gives CDR1 SQVTM, CDR2 ANQGSEA. CDR3 in DNA: TGCAGCGTTGGGGGACTAGCGGGGGGCCACGAGCAGTACTTC. It specifies CSVGGLAGGHEQYF.

This clone was picked up one time. The V call is TRBV7-9, the J call TRBJ2-1; 10 bases align to TRBD2. CDR3 length equals 18 residues. The germline V gene has CDR1 SEHNR and CDR2 FQNEAQ (reference sequence). J gave up 1 base and V 5 bases, and 11 bases lay outside the gene matches. The CDR3 DNA follows: TGTGCCAGCAGCCCAGGGGTAGGACTAGCGGTTTCCTACAATGAGCAGTTCTTC. As protein: CASSPGVGLAVSYNEQFF.

This chain connects TRBV9 to TRBJ2-1; a possible D gene is TRBD2 (7 bases). V shed 4 bases and J shed 5 bases, with 19 bases lying between them. CDR1 and CDR2 (germline): SGDLS, YYNGEE. CDR3 length: 16 amino acids. CDR3 bases: TGTGCCAGCAGCCCAGAAGGGGGGGGCATGGACAATGAGCAGTTCTTC. Amino acid sequence: CASSPEGGGMDNEQFF.

The rearrangement joins TRBV5-6 to TRBJ1-2; D remains unclear. Germline V gene sequence: CDR1 SGHDT, CDR2 YYEEEE. V lost 0 bases, J lost 8 bases, and 11 bases lay in between. CDR3 size: 13 residues. This chain's CDR3 is CASSLVSPGGYTF. The DNA for the CDR3 is TGTGCCAGCAGCTTGGTGTCTCCTGGGGGCTACACCTTC.

The chain is built from TRBV11-1 and TRBJ2-4; the D gene is possibly TRBD1 (6 bases). CDR1 and CDR2 (germline): SGHAT, FQDESV (reference sequence). This CDR3 comprises 16 residues. V lost 5 bases and J lost 0, with 14 bases in between. This CDR3 reads CASSPRQDLAKNIQYF. The CDR3 region has the DNA TGTGCCAGCAGCCCGAGACAGGACTTAGCCAAAAACATTCAGTACTTC.

This chain joins TRBV25-1 and TRBJ2-1; D is undetermined. The ends were cut back, 5 bases at V and 9 bases at J, with 8 bases in the middle. This CDR3 region has 11 residues. Germline CDR1 is MGHDK and CDR2 is SYGVNS. The CDR3 protein is CASSPRVEQFF. The CDR3 DNA sequence: TGTGCCAGCAGTCCACGGGTTGAGCAGTTCTTC.

V usage is TRBV4-2 and J usage is TRBJ1-1, with no clear D. The CDR3 is 14 residues long. V was shortened by 1 base and J by 0 bases, with 6 bases between the two germline ends. Germline-derived CDR1 and CDR2 are LGHNA and YNFKEQ. As DNA, the CDR3 is TGTGCCAGCAGCCAAGTGGGGATGAACACTGAAGCTTTCTTT. Protein sequence: CASSQVGMNTEAFF.

The chain recombines TRBV7-3 with TRBJ2-2, with 10 bases identical to TRBD2. The V and J ends lost 1 base and 5 bases, in that order; junction bases with no gene match: 7. In germline, CDR1 is SGHTA, CDR2 FQGTGA. This CDR3 contains 17 residues. The CDR3 nucleotides read TGTGCCAGCAGCTTAATTGCGGCTAGCGGGAGTACCGGGGAGCTGTTTTTT. Translation: CASSLIAASGSTGELFF.

The rearrangement links TRBV29-1 to TRBJ1-1, with 8 nucleotides matching TRBD1. The V and J ends lost 6 bases and 4 bases, in that order; junction bases with no gene match: 7. The CDR3 is 13 amino acids. The germline CDR1 and CDR2 sequences are SQVTM and ANQGSEA. CDR3: CSVDYGQGTEAFF. Written as DNA, the CDR3 is TGCAGCGTGGATTACGGACAGGGCACTGAAGCTTTCTTT.

V is TRBV2 and J is TRBJ2-7, with 10 bases matching TRBD2. The V and J ends lost 3 bases and 5 bases, in that order; junction bases with no gene match: 7. Looked up from germline, CDR1 is SNHLY and CDR2 is FYNNEI. There are 15 residues in the CDR3. The DNA for the CDR3 is TGTGCCAGCAGTGAGTGGATAGCGGGGGGAGACGAGCAGTACTTC. Encoded protein: CASSEWIAGGDEQYF.

The gene calls are TRBV7-9 and TRBJ2-2; TRBD1 matches 7 bases. J gave up 5 bases and V 1 base, and 7 bases lay outside the gene matches. CDR3 size: 16 residues. Germline loops: CDR1 SEHNR, CDR2 FQNEAQ (reference sequence). In nucleotides, the CDR3 is TGTGCCAGCAGCTTAGGCCAGGGGGAAGGGACCGGGGAGCTGTTTTTT. Translation gives CASSLGQGEGTGELFF. Combining the CDR3 with reference TRBV7-9 and TRBJ2-2 gives the whole variable domain DTGVSQNPRHKITKRGQNVTFRCDPISEHNRLYWYRQTLGQGPEFLTYFQNEAQLEKSRLLSDRFSAERPKGSFSTLEIQRTEQGDSAMYLCASSLGQGEGTGELFFGEGSRLTVL.

This clone was detected only once. J is TRBJ2-4 and V is TRBV5-1; 13 bases agree with TRBD2. This CDR3 is built from 21 residues. Losses at the gene ends were 5 bases for V and 0 bases for J; bases not matched to a gene: 17. From germline, CDR1 is SGHRS and CDR2 YFSETQ. The DNA for the CDR3 is TGCGCCAGCAGTCCCACCCGGACTAGCGGGAGAATGGTGGGAGCCAAAAACATTCAGTACTTC. This encodes CASSPTRTSGRMVGAKNIQYF.

This clone was counted only a few times. The chain is built from TRBV14 and TRBJ1-2, with 12 bases lining up with TRBD1. CDR3 length: 14 amino acids. Trimming at V came to 3 bases and at J to 8 bases, leaving 4 bases not matched to a gene. The germline V gene encodes CDR1 SGHDN and CDR2 FVKESK. The CDR3: CASSHSGQGAGYTF. The DNA of the CDR3 is TGTGCCAGCAGCCATTCGGGACAGGGGGCCGGCTACACCTTC.

This chain uses TRBV27 with TRBJ1-2; D ambiguous. Germline lookup yields CDR1 MNHEY and CDR2 SMNVEV (reference sequence). V dropped 8 bases and J dropped 6 bases, with 10 bases sitting between them. This CDR3 spans 11 amino acids. The CDR3, as DNA: TGTGCCAGCTTCGGGTTTGATGGCTACACCTTC. The encoded protein is CASFGFDGYTF.

Regarding this clone: The junction differs from germline at one of its ends, possibly a read error. The V call is TRBV25-1, the J call TRBJ2-1; TRBD1 matches 7 bases. Germline CDR1 and CDR2: MGHDK and SYGVNS. This CDR3 is built from 11 residues. The CDR3 DNA reads TGTGCCAGCAGGGACGGGACAGAGACGATCTTC. Translation: CASRDGTETIF.

This sequence joins TRBV4-1 and TRBJ2-7; D is unresolved. V was shortened by 4 bases and J by 2 bases, with 15 bases between the two germline ends. CDR1 and CDR2 (germline): MGHRA, YSYEKL. This CDR3 spans 15 amino acids. CDR3: CASSPLTEPTYEQYF. The CDR3 DNA sequence: TGCGCCAGCAGCCCACTAACCGAACCTACCTACGAGCAGTACTTC.

The V call is TRBV6-5, the J call TRBJ1-2; TRBD1 matches 8 bases. The germline V gene encodes CDR1 MNHEY and CDR2 SVGAGI. V shed 5 bases and J 2 bases; nucleotides not matched to a gene: 4. This CDR3 has 14 residues. The CDR3 loop is CASSTGGRNYGYTF. In nucleotides, the CDR3 is TGTGCCAGCAGTACAGGGGGTCGGAACTATGGCTACACCTTC.

The V call is TRBV29-1, the J call TRBJ1-3; the D is unclear. The CDR3 runs to 11 residues. The germline V and J ends were trimmed by 6 bases and 7 bases, with 10 bases remaining between them. Germline CDR1 and CDR2: SQVTM and ANQGSEA. The CDR3 here is CSVARGNTIYF. In DNA form, the CDR3 reads TGCAGCGTCGCTCGAGGGAACACCATATATTTT.

This clone was seen more than once but under ten times. The chain's CDR3 is CASRENTEAFF. The CDR3 region has the DNA TGTGCCAGCAGAGAGAACACTGAAGCTTTCTTT. The chain uses TRBV25-1 and TRBJ1-1; D is undetermined. The V end was cut by 6 bases, the J end by 1 base, with 3 bases between. The length of the CDR3 is 11 residues. Germline lookup yields CDR1 MGHDK and CDR2 SYGVNS.

This clone was counted a single time. The V and J genes are TRBV6-1 and TRBJ2-7, with 9 bases fitting TRBD2. V was pared by 1 base and J by 4 bases, with 8 bases of the junction left unmatched. Germline V gene data show CDR1 as MNHNS and CDR2 as SASEGT. CDR3 size: 16 residues. CDR3 DNA: TGTGCCAGCAGTGAAGGGTTCGCGGGAGGGCCTTACGAGCAGTACTTC. Its protein product is CASSEGFAGGPYEQYF.